Sequencing of this TCR beta chain was carried out in a study of cytomegalovirus exposure and HLA in healthy donors. Germline values: CDR1 MNHEY, CDR2 SVGAGI. The CDR3 has 14 residues. The V end was cut by 2 bases, the J end by 12 bases, with 14 bases between. The PCR used 60 Vbeta and 13 Jbeta primers. Method: immunoSEQ multiplex PCR; TCRdb's copy keeps in-frame clones and lacks some. The sample comprises hundreds of thousands of clones, just over 75% of which are singletons, and 0.63% rests with the top ten. This clone was found a few times. The target antigen is unknown. General study findings and limits: Listed as cytomegalovirus-associated were 150 to 200 TCR beta chains.

The source of this sequence is a man between 18 and 29 years old in good health and CMV-seronegative. Sequenced: PBMCs. V gene TRBV6-5 combines with J gene TRBJ1-6; a weak D match, TRBD1 (5 bases). DNA of the CDR3: TGTGCCAGCAGTTACGGGGGGGAGGGCATACCCCTCCACTTT. This sequence encodes CASSYGGEGIPLHF.